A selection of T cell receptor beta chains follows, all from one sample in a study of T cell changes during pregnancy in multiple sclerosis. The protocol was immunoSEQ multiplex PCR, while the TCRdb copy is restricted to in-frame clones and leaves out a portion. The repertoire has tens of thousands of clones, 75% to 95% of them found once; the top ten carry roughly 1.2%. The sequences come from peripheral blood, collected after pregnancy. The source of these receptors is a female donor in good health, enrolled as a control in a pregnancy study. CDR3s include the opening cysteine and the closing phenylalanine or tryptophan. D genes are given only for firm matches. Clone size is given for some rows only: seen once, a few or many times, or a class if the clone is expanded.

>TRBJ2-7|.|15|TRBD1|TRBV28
TGTGCCAGCAGGGGGACAGGGGGCTCCACCTACGAGCAGTACTTC
CASRGTGGSTYEQYF
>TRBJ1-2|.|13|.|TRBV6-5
TGTGCCAGCAGTTACTCGGCCCTCTATGGCTACACCTTC
CASSYSALYGYTF
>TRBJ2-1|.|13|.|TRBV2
TGTGCCAGCACTTCACAGGGCTACAATGAGCAGTTCTTC
CASTSQGYNEQFF
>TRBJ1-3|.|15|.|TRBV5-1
TGCGCCAGCAGCGGAGGGCAAGCTTCTGGAAACACCATATATTTT
CASSGGQASGNTIYF
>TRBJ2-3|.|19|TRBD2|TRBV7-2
TGTGCCAGCAGCACCACATCTAGCGGGGTAGGAGAAGGTACAGATACGCAGTATTTT
CASSTTSSGVGEGTDTQYF
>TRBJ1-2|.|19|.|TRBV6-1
TGTGCCAGCAGTGAAGCCGGGTGGATATTCGCTACCTCTAACTATGGCTACACCTTC
CASSEAGWIFATSNYGYTF
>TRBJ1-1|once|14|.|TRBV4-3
TGCGCCAGCAGCCAAGTTGGAGTGAACACTGAAGCTTTCTTT
CASSQVGVNTEAFF
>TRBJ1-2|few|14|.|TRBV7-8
TGTGCCAGCAGCTCGACAGGTCCTAACTATGGCTACACCTTC
CASSSTGPNYGYTF
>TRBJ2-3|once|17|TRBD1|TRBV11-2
TGTGCCAGCAGCTTAGATCTCTTACAGGGGGCAGGAGATACGCAGTATTTT
CASSLDLLQGAGDTQYF
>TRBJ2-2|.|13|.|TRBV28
TGTGCCACGGTAGGGGTCAACACCGGGGAGCTGTTTTTT
CATVGVNTGELFF
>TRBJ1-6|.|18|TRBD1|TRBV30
TGTGCCTGGATACCCCGCGGGACAGTGAGCTCCTATAATTCACCCCTCCACTTT
CAWIPRGTVSSYNSPLHF
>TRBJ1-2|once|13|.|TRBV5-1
TGCGCCAGCAGCCCTGAGGTCAACTATGGCTACACCTTC
CASSPEVNYGYTF
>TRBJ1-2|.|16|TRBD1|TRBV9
TGTGCCAGCAGGTCCGGAGGGACAGGGAAAAACTATGGCTACACCTTC
CASRSGGTGKNYGYTF
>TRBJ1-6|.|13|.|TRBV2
TGTGCCAGCAGTGCAGGGTTAGGTTCACCCCTCCACTTT
CASSAGLGSPLHF
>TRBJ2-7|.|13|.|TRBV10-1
TGCGCCAGCAGTGACCAAGGACAGTACGAGCAGTACTTC
CASSDQGQYEQYF
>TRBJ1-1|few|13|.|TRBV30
TGTGCCTGGAGTTTATTCGGGGAAGGTGAAGCTTTCTTT
CAWSLFGEGEAFF
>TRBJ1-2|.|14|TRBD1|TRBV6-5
TGTGCCAGCAGCCAGGACAGGGCACCCTATGGCTACACCTTC
CASSQDRAPYGYTF
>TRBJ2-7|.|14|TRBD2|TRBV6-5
TGTGCCAGCAGCTCCGGGACTAGCTTCTACGAGCAGTACTTC
CASSSGTSFYEQYF
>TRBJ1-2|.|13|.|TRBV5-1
TGCGCCAGCAGCTCTATCCCTGACTATGGCTACACCTTC
CASSSIPDYGYTF
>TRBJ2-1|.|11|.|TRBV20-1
TGCAGTGCGCAAATTACTAGTTCCCGGTTCTTC
CSAQITSSRFF
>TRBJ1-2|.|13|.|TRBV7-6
TGTGCCAGCAGCGCCACAGGGCACTATGGCTACACCTTC
CASSATGHYGYTF
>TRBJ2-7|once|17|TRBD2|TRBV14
TGTGCCAGCAGCCAAGATCGTTCGGGACTAGCGGGAGCCGAGCAGTACTTC
CASSQDRSGLAGAEQYF
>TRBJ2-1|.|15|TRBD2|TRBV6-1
TGTGCCAGCAGTACCCCCGGGACTAGCTACAATGAGCAGTTCTTC
CASSTPGTSYNEQFF
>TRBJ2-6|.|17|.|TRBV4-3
TGCGCCAGCAGCCCATCACTGGGGCTCTCTGGGGCCAACGTCCTGACTTTC
CASSPSLGLSGANVLTF
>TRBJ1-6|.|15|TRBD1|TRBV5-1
TGCGCCAGCAGCAGATGGACAGGGCGGGATTCACCCCTCCACTTT
CASSRWTGRDSPLHF
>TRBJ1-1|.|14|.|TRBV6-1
TGTGCCAGCAAGTCGAATGCGGGTAACACTGAAGCTTTCTTT
CASKSNAGNTEAFF
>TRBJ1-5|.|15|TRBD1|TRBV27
TGTGCCAGCAGCCATGGGACAGGGGGAAAACAGCCCCAGCATTTT
CASSHGTGGKQPQHF
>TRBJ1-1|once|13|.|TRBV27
TGTGCCAGCAGTTTTCGAGGTCGTACTGAAGCTTTCTTT
CASSFRGRTEAFF
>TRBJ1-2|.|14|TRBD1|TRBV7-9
TGTGCCAGCAGCCCGACAGGGGGCGGCTATGGCTACACCTTC
CASSPTGGGYGYTF
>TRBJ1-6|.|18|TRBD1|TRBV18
TGTGCCAGCTCTCTACGGACAGGGACCGGGTCCTATAATTCACCCCTCCACTTT
CASSLRTGTGSYNSPLHF
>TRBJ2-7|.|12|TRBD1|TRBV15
TGTGCCACCAGCAGGGGACAGCACGAGCAGTACTTC
CATSRGQHEQYF
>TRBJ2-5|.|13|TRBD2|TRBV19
TGTGCCAGTAGTCCGGGACTAGCAGAGACCCAGTACTTC
CASSPGLAETQYF
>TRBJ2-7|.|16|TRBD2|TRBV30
TGTGCCTGGGCCCGGAGTAGCGGGAGACTGGGTGCCGAGCAGTACTTC
CAWARSSGRLGAEQYF
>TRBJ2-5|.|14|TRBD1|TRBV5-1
TGCGCCAGCAGCCTCAATGACAGGGGGCAGACCCAGTACTTC
CASSLNDRGQTQYF
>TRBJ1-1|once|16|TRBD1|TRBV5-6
TGTGCCAGCAGCCACCTGGTGACAGGGCGGAACACTGAAGCTTTCTTT
CASSHLVTGRNTEAFF
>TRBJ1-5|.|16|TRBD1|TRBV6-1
TGTGCCAGCAGTGTAGTAAGGACAGGGGGCAATCAGCCCCAGCATTTT
CASSVVRTGGNQPQHF
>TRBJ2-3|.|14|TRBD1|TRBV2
TGTGCCAGCGATCGTAGGGGGCAGGGAGATACGCAGTATTTT
CASDRRGQGDTQYF